The source of this TCR beta chain is a study of blood T cell repertoires in COVID-19. As for the study in general: The cDNA or gDNA used as material had been derived from T cells, B-cell-depleted T cells, or PBMCs.

With 6 bases removed from V and 8 bases from J, the gap between germline ends came to 19 bases. CDR1 and CDR2 (germline): LNHDA, SQIVND (reference sequence). The CDR3 runs to 14 residues. Original handling: From reference gene primer amplification, estimates of nucleated cell counts were derived. Generated by immunoSEQ multiplex PCR, the TCRdb table keeps only in-frame clones and is missing some. The DNA gave D and trimming, while V, J and clone size come from that table. The repertoire consists of 55,000 to 80,000 clones, with about 73% occurring once and the leading ten covering under 30%. Sequenced material: peripheral blood. The rearrangement uses TRBV19 and TRBJ1-2; no firm D call. This clonotype was obtained from a woman of 80 years or more with acute or convalescent COVID-19. CDR3 amino acids: CASSTAGGGSGYTF. The DNA for the CDR3 is TGTGCCAGTAGCACGGCCGGAGGTGGATCGGGCTACACCTTC. Complete variable domain (other parts from reference TRBV19 and TRBJ1-2): DGGITQSPKYLFRKEGQNVTLSCEQNLNHDAMYWYRQDPGQGLRLIYYSQIVNDFQKGDIAEGYSVSREKKESFPLTVTSAQKNPTAFYLCASSTAGGGSGYTFGSGTRLTVV.